This T cell receptor beta chain is from a study of OX40 agonist ivuxolimab in advanced cancers. This CDR3 is built from 16 residues. Germline CDR1 is SEHNR and CDR2 is FQNEAQ (reference sequence). The V end was cut by 5 bases, the J end by 5 bases, with 19 bases between. Assay used: immunoSEQ multiplex PCR; TCRdb lists only in-frame clones, some missing. The repertoire holds tens of thousands of clones, with roughly 85% as singletons. Specimen: CD4+ or CD8+ T cells sorted from blood, collected in a trial of the OX40 agonist ivuxolimab. This clonotype was sampled from an adult with an advanced solid tumor such as melanoma, head and neck, liver or kidney cancer. V and J are TRBV7-9 and TRBJ2-1; a weak D match, TRBD1 (6 bases). The CDR3 DNA follows: TGTGCCAGCAGCCCAGCAGGGCGCAGGGGTCACAATGAGCAGTTCTTC. Amino acids: CASSPAGRRGHNEQFF.